Sequencing of this TCR beta chain was carried out in a study of blood T cell repertoires in COVID-19. Across the whole study: Sites across the United States, Italy and Spain contributed samples from acute and convalescent COVID-19. T cells, B-cell-depleted T cells, or PBMCs provided the cDNA or gDNA that served as material.

This CDR3 region has 14 residues. Trimming stripped 3 bases from V and 0 bases from J, with 9 bases between. CDR1 is DFQATT, CDR2 SNEGSKA, per germline (reference sequence). As processed by the authors: Amplification with reference gene primers provided the estimates of nucleated cell counts. Some clones are missing from TCRdb's copy, which holds only in-frame ones; the method was immunoSEQ multiplex PCR. Clonal size and the V and J genes are those of that table, whereas D and trimming came from the DNA. The sample lists tens of thousands of clones, 75% to 90% seen once, with 1.3% in the top ten. A single count supports this clone.

This TCR was sampled from a man aged 60 to 69 with acute or convalescent COVID-19. This chain connects TRBV20-1 to TRBJ1-5, with unresolved D. Input material: peripheral blood. The DNA for the CDR3 is TGCAGTGCTAGTGGCAGGTATAGCAATCAGCCCCAGCATTTT. This sequence encodes CSASGRYSNQPQHF.